This T cell receptor (beta chain) is from a study of post-analysis software for immune sequencing data. Overall study: Progressive-relapsing, secondary progressive and relapsing-remitting multiple sclerosis were among the disease courses included.

Each TCR beta cDNA library carried unique molecular identifiers. TCRdb analysed the PCR reads with MiXCR anew, one entry per CDR3 protein. The profile shows about 770,000 distinct CDR3 sequences, more than 45% of them singletons. Study-wide results and caveats: TRBV5-6, TRBV5-1 and TRBV20-1 were among several TRBV segments more frequent in patients than controls. Controls showed significantly higher normalized Chao1 diversity than did multiple sclerosis patients.

The table lists this clonotype with a few counts. Its matching antigen is unknown. Per germline, CDR1 ENHRY and CDR2 SYGVKD. This CDR3 contains 16 residues. The sequence was collected from a girl between 5 and 17 years old with multiple sclerosis. The specimen sequenced was blood. The chain employs TRBV10-3 and TRBJ2-1; D uncertain. Gene TRBJ2-7 matches the end of the DNA better, so the J call may be wrong. In nucleotides, the CDR3 is TGTGCCATCAGTGAGTCTGAAGCGCTCCCTTACAATGAGCAGTACTTC. Protein: CAISESEALPYNEQYF.